This TCR beta chain comes out of a study of human T cells and chemical hapten exposure. Study-wide background: The use of 2% DPC on approximately 2 cm by approximately 2 cm of upper inner arm skin constituted sensitization. Overall study findings and caveats: Relative to control repertoires, expanded TCRs gave rise to significantly more large CDR3 similarity clusters.

MiXCR, applied by TCRdb to the RACE reads, yields one record per CDR3 protein. The sample has about 68,000 distinct CDR3 sequences; approximately 9.9% are singletons. Time point of the sample: pre-sensitization, week 0. The sample's treatment: therapeutic diphenylcyclopropenone sensitization with weekly scalp DPC. Unfractionated whole blood yielded total RNA. This clonotype has a count of ten or more. Its target is not known. CDR1 and CDR2 (germline): MGHDK, SYGVNS. J gave up 6 bases and V 10 bases, and 10 bases lay outside the gene matches. The CDR3 has 14 residues. The rearrangement links TRBV25-1 to TRBJ2-1; TRBD1 aligns across 9 bases. Sequenced material: whole blood, taken in connection with sensitization to the hapten diphenylcyclopropenone (DPC). The source of this sequence is a woman aged 45-65 years with alopecia areata. Some clones in this sample may be carry-over from other donors' samples. This chain's CDR3 is CATTGQGRSNEQFF. CDR3 DNA: TGTGCCACCACGGGACAGGGACGTTCCAATGAGCAGTTCTTC.